This T cell receptor (beta chain) was sequenced in a study of blood T cell repertoires in COVID-19 (dated by TCRdb to the early 2020s). Some background on the complete study: The collaborator samples originated in the United States, Italy and Spain and spanned the acute and convalescent phases of COVID-19. The material from the prospective study consisted of cDNA or gDNA derived from T cells, B-cell-depleted T cells, or PBMCs. Deeply sampled blood TCRbeta repertoires from subjects exposed to, actively infected with, or recovered from COVID-19 were included in the dataset. The repertoires were released in a freely available public database meant as a resource for research on the immune response to SARS-CoV-2. The samples were drawn from two sources: the first 160 participants of the ongoing ImmuneRACE study, and fewer than 1,500 subjects contributed by 6 global collaborators. A de-identified subject ID, COVID-19 status, age in years and sex were almost always included in the sample metadata. Where available, HLA class I and class II types were obtained from metadata supplied by the sample provider rather than from assay-based typing. Broader findings and caveats from the paper: The amount of clinical and demographic metadata varied by source and participant and was provided uncurated.

V is cut by 2 bases and J by 8 bases, and the space between the germline ends is 10 bases. In the germline V gene, CDR1 corresponds to SGHTA and CDR2 to FQGNSA. From its cysteine to its phenylalanine, the CDR3 spans 13 amino acids. The read is trimmed to its CDR3 DNA, 39 bases read in frame from base 1. In Seattle, one collaborating source enrolled patients while the infection was active and tracked those patients longitudinally over the course of disease. Whole blood was collected in K2EDTA tubes by collaborating institutions according to the institutions' own protocols. For TCRbeta analysis, collaborators shipped samples in one of three forms: frozen whole blood, isolated PBMCs, or DNA extracted from either of those sample types. In regard to this clone: What this receptor recognizes is not known. Base quality data are lacking; no much larger clone is found one base away.

The immunoSEQ Assay, a bias-controlled multiplex PCR, was used to amplify TCRbeta CDR3 regions from genomic DNA. In the authors' own workflow: The number of nucleated cells in each sample was estimated by amplification of reference gene primers within the assay. To quantify the absolute abundance of each unique TCRbeta CDR3 rearrangement, sequence reads were collapsed and filtered. For each sample, productive Simpson clonality was calculated by taking the square root of Simpson's diversity index across productive rearrangements. Entries here come from immuneACCESS through TCRdb and include only in-frame sequences with V and J called. Some clones fail to appear in such tables; in the studies checked, an unresolved V gene covers under half of the shortfall, and the cause of the remainder is unknown. V, J and clone size derive from that table, while D and trimming were established from the DNA sequence. The sample profile shows 400,000 to 450,000 clones; 88% of them were found once. The ten largest clones add up to roughly 12% of the sample.

The sequencing input was peripheral blood. The receptor chain draws on TRBV7-2 and TRBJ2-1, with the D gene not clear enough to name. The sequence derives from a woman aged 50 to 60 with COVID-19, enrolled during active disease. The CDR3 reads as follows: CASSLSPRDEQFF. In nucleotide form, the sequence is TGTGCCAGCAGCTTATCCCCCCGAGATGAGCAGTTCTTC.